The present TCR beta chain was sequenced within a study of blood T cell repertoires in COVID-19. Across the study: Sites across the United States, Italy and Spain contributed samples from acute and convalescent COVID-19. Sources were T cells, B-cell-depleted T cells, or PBMCs; the material itself was cDNA or gDNA.

This CDR3 is built from 12 residues. V lost 3 bases, J lost 8 bases, and 10 bases lay in between. Germline-derived CDR1 and CDR2 are KGHSH and LQKENI. Using immunoSEQ multiplex PCR, the repertoire was profiled, and TCRdb retains in-frame clones only, with some absent. The table has about 49,000 clones, approximately 80% seen once; the top ten hold 20% to 25%. This receptor was identified in a woman aged 80 or over with COVID-19, enrolled during active disease. The V gene is TRBV18, the J gene TRBJ1-2; D is uncertain. Sample: peripheral blood. CDR3 sequence reads: CASSPDIGGYTF. In nucleotides, the CDR3 is TGTGCCAGCTCACCCGACATAGGCGGCTACACCTTC.